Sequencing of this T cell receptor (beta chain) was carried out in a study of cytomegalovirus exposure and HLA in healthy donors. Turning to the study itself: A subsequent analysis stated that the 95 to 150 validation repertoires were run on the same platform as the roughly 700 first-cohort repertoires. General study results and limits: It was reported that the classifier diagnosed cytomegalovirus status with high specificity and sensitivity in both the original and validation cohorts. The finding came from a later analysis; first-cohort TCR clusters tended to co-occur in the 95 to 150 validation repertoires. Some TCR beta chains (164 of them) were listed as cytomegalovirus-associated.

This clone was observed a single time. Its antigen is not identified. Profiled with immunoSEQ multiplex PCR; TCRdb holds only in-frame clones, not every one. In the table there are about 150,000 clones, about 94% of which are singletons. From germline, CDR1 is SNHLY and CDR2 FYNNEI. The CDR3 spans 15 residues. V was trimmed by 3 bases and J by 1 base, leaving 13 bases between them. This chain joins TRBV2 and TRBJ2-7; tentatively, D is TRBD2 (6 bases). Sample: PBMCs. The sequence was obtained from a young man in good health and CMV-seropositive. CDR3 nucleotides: TGTGCCAGCAGTGAGGGACTCACGAATTCCTACGAGCAGTACTTC. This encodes CASSEGLTNSYEQYF.